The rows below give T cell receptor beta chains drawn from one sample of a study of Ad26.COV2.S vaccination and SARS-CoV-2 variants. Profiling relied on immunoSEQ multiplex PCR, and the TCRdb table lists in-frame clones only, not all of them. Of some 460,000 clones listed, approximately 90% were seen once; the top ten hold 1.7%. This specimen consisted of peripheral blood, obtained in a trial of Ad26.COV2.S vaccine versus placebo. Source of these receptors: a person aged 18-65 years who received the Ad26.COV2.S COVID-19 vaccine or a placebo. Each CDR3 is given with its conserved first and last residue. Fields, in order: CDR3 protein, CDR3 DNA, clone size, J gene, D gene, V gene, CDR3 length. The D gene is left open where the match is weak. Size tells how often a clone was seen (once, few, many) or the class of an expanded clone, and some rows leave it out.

cdr3_aa: CASSGSGVGELFF
cdr3_nt: TGTGCCAGCAGCGGGTCGGGGGTCGGGGAGCTGTTTTTT
clone_size: .
j_call: TRBJ2-2
d_call: .
v_call: TRBV7-9
cdr3_length: 13

cdr3_aa: CASSYSILGTASAYEQYF
cdr3_nt: TGTGCCAGCAGTTACTCGATTCTGGGGACCGCGTCCGCCTACGAGCAGTACTTC
clone_size: .
j_call: TRBJ2-7
d_call: .
v_call: TRBV6-2/TRBV6-3
cdr3_length: 18

cdr3_aa: CASSLGGMWSAFF
cdr3_nt: TGTGCCAGCAGCTTAGGGGGTATGTGGTCAGCTTTCTTT
clone_size: .
j_call: TRBJ1-1
d_call: .
v_call: TRBV11-2
cdr3_length: 13

cdr3_aa: CASSVGGGPNQPQHF
cdr3_nt: TGTGCCAGCAGCGTAGGCGGGGGCCCCAATCAGCCCCAGCATTTT
clone_size: few
j_call: TRBJ1-5
d_call: .
v_call: TRBV9
cdr3_length: 15

cdr3_aa: CASRFQETQYF
cdr3_nt: TGTGCCAGCAGGTTTCAAGAGACCCAGTACTTC
clone_size: few
j_call: TRBJ2-5
d_call: .
v_call: TRBV2
cdr3_length: 11

cdr3_aa: CASSLREQFF
cdr3_nt: TGTGCCAGCAGCTTACGTGAGCAGTTCTTC
clone_size: .
j_call: TRBJ2-1
d_call: .
v_call: TRBV5-6
cdr3_length: 10

cdr3_aa: CASGRGGKYEQYF
cdr3_nt: TGTGCCAGTGGTCGAGGAGGGAAGTACGAGCAGTACTTC
clone_size: .
j_call: TRBJ2-7
d_call: .
v_call: TRBV19
cdr3_length: 13

cdr3_aa: CASSGQGGQPQHF
cdr3_nt: TGTGCCAGCAGCGGACAGGGTGGGCAGCCCCAGCATTTT
clone_size: .
j_call: TRBJ1-5
d_call: TRBD1
v_call: TRBV12-3/TRBV12-4
cdr3_length: 13

cdr3_aa: CASSQDFGSPGRNYGYTF
cdr3_nt: TGTGCCAGCAGCCAAGATTTTGGGAGCCCGGGGCGTAACTATGGCTACACCTTC
clone_size: .
j_call: TRBJ1-2
d_call: .
v_call: TRBV3-1/TRBV3-2
cdr3_length: 18

cdr3_aa: CASSQPTSFEQYF
cdr3_nt: TGTGCCAGCAGCCAACCCACTAGTTTCGAGCAGTACTTC
clone_size: .
j_call: TRBJ2-7
d_call: .
v_call: TRBV4-2
cdr3_length: 13

cdr3_aa: CASSFWRQGVNYGYTF
cdr3_nt: TGTGCCAGCAGCTTTTGGCGACAGGGGGTGAACTATGGCTACACCTTC
clone_size: .
j_call: TRBJ1-2
d_call: TRBD1
v_call: TRBV5-5
cdr3_length: 16

cdr3_aa: CASSPGGYEQYF
cdr3_nt: TGTGCCAGCAGCCCGGGGGGCTACGAGCAGTACTTC
clone_size: .
j_call: TRBJ2-7
d_call: TRBD2
v_call: TRBV7-9
cdr3_length: 12

cdr3_aa: CASSLSPGPGELFF
cdr3_nt: TGTGCCAGCAGTTTATCACCCGGGCCCGGGGAGCTGTTTTTT
clone_size: .
j_call: TRBJ2-2
d_call: .
v_call: TRBV27
cdr3_length: 14

cdr3_aa: CASSVDRGSYEQYF
cdr3_nt: TGTGCCAGCAGTGTCGATAGGGGGTCCTACGAGCAGTACTTC
clone_size: .
j_call: TRBJ2-7
d_call: .
v_call: TRBV2
cdr3_length: 14

cdr3_aa: CAWSEGGRGPGELFF
cdr3_nt: TGTGCCTGGAGTGAGGGCGGGAGAGGCCCCGGGGAGCTGTTTTTT
clone_size: .
j_call: TRBJ2-2
d_call: TRBD2
v_call: TRBV30
cdr3_length: 15

cdr3_aa: CASSLGGSTDTQYF
cdr3_nt: TGTGCCAGCAGCTTGGGCGGTAGCACAGATACGCAGTATTTT
clone_size: once
j_call: TRBJ2-3
d_call: .
v_call: TRBV11-3
cdr3_length: 14

cdr3_aa: CASSEVKRGGRETQYF
cdr3_nt: TGTGCCAGCAGTGAAGTCAAGCGGGGGGGCAGGGAGACCCAGTACTTC
clone_size: .
j_call: TRBJ2-5
d_call: TRBD2
v_call: TRBV6-1
cdr3_length: 16